This TCR beta chain stems from a study of blood T cell repertoires in COVID-19. Study-level background: Samples of COVID-19 (acute and convalescent) were obtained from the United States, Italy and Spain.

Authors' processing steps: Amplification of reference gene primers provided the estimated nucleated cell counts. TCRdb's table, derived via immunoSEQ multiplex PCR, lists solely in-frame clones and lacks some. Clonal size and the V and J genes are those of that table, whereas D and trimming came from the DNA. The table records 150,000 to 200,000 clones, roughly 80% of them present only once. The CDR3 loop spans 18 amino acids. Trimming pared 3 bases from V and 2 bases from J, leaving 19 bases between. CDR1 is KGHSH, CDR2 LQKENI, per germline. The clonotype originates from a woman aged 40-49 years with COVID-19, enrolled during active disease. The specimen was peripheral blood. V is TRBV18 and J is TRBJ1-4, with D tentatively TRBD1 (5 bases). CDR3 region: CASSPWGRYCTTNEKLFF. In DNA, the CDR3 is TGTGCCAGCTCACCTTGGGGCAGGTACTGCACGACTAATGAAAAACTGTTTTTT.